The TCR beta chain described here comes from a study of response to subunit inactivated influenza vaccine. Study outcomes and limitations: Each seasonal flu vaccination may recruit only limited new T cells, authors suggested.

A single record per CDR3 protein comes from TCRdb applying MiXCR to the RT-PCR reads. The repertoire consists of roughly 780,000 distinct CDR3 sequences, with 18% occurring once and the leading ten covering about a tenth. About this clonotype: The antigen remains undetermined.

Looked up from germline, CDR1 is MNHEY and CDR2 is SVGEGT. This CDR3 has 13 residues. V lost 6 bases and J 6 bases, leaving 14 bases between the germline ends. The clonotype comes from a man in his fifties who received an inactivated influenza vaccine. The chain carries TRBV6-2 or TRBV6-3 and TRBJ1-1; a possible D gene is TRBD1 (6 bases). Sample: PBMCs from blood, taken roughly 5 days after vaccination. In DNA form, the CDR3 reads TGTGCCAGCAGCTATACAGGGAAGGCTGAAGCTTTCTTT. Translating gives CASSYTGKAEAFF.